Included here is one T cell receptor (beta chain) sequence, with context. The data belong to a study of blood T cell repertoires in COVID-19. Study-wide background: Samples came from the United States, Italy and Spain, spanning acute and convalescent COVID-19. Sources were T cells, B-cell-depleted T cells, or PBMCs; the material itself was cDNA or gDNA.

Germline values: CDR1 LGHDT, CDR2 YNNKEL (reference sequence). Trimming cost V 4 bases and J 1 base; bases outside gene matches: 3. This CDR3 spans 14 amino acids. Authors' data handling: Using reference gene primer amplification, nucleated cell counts were estimated. TCRdb's table, derived via immunoSEQ multiplex PCR, lists solely in-frame clones and lacks some. V, J and clone size were drawn from that table, and D and trimming were deduced from the DNA. The table has fewer than 75,000 clones, 80% to 95% seen once. The source of this sequence is a man between 45 and 60 years old with active COVID-19. Sequencing was performed on peripheral blood. J is TRBJ1-1 and V is TRBV3-1 (or the pseudogene TRBV3-2); 7 bases line up with TRBD1. CDR3 coding DNA: TGTGCCAGCAGCCCCAGGGGGGCGAACACTGAAGCTTTCTTT. Translation: CASSPRGANTEAFF.